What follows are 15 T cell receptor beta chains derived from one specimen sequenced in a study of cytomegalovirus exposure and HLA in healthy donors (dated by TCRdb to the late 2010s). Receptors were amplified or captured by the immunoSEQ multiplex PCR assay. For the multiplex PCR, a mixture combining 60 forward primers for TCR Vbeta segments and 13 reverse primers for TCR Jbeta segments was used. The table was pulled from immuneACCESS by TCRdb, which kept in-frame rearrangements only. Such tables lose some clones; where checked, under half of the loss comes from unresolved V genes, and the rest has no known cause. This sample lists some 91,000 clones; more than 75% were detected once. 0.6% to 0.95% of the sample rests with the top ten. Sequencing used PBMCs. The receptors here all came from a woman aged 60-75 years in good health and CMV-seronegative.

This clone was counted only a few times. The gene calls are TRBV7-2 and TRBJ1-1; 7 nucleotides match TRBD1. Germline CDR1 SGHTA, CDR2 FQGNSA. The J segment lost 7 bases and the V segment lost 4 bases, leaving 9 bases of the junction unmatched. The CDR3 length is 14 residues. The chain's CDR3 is CASSSHGQDLEAFF. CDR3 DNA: TGTGCCAGCAGCTCCCATGGACAGGACCTTGAAGCTTTCTTT.

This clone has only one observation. CDR3 sequence: CASSTGLRGYNSPLHF. The DNA for the CDR3 is TGTGCCAGCTCGACAGGGCTACGTGGTTATAATTCACCCCTCCACTTT. The chain links TRBV27 to TRBJ1-6; 7 bases align to TRBD1. From germline, CDR1 is MNHEY and CDR2 SMNVEV (reference sequence). J gave up 4 bases and V 8 bases, and 11 bases lay outside the gene matches. The CDR3 length is 16 residues.

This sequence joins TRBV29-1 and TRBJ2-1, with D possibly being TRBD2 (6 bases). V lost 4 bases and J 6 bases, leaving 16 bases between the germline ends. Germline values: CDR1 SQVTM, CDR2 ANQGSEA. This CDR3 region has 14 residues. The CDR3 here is CSVGRGGLINEQFF. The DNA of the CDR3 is TGCAGCGTTGGACGGGGAGGCCTTATCAATGAGCAGTTCTTC.

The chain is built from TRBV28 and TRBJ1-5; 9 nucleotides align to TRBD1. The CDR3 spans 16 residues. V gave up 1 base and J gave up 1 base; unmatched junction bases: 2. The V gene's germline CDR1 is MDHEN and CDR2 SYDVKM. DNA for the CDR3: TGTGCCAGCAGTTTATCACAGGGGGCAAGCAATCAGCCCCAGCATTTT. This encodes CASSLSQGASNQPQHF.

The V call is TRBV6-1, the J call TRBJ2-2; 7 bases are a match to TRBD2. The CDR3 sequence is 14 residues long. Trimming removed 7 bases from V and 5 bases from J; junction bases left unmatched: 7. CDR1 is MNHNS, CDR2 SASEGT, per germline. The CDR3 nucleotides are TGTGCCAGCACCGCGGGAGCAGGTACCGGGGAGCTGTTTTTT. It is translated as CASTAGAGTGELFF.

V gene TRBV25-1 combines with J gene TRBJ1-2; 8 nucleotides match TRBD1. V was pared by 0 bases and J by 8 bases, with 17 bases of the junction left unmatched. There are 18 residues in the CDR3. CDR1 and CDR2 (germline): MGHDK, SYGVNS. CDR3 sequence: CASSEYILTGENGGGYTF. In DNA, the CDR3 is TGTGCCAGCAGTGAATATATTCTGACAGGGGAGAATGGTGGAGGCTACACCTTC.

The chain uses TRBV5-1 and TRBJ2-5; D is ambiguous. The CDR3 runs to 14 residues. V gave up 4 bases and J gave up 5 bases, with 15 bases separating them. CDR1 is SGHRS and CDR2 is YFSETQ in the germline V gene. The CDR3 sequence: CASSISISRETQYF. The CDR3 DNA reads TGCGCCAGCAGCATATCCATCAGCAGGGAGACCCAGTACTTC.

CDR3 amino acids: CASRGDPGGRQETQYF. For the CDR3, the DNA is TGTGCCAGCAGGGGGGATCCAGGGGGCCGGCAAGAGACCCAGTACTTC. The rearrangement joins TRBV5-4 to TRBJ2-5; TRBD1 matches at 8 bases. This CDR3 region has 16 residues. CDR1 SGHNT and CDR2 YYREEE come from the germline V gene (reference sequence). With V trimmed by 5 bases and J by 2 bases, 11 bases remained unmatched.

CDR3 protein: CASSWGNQGSSEKLFF. The CDR3 nucleotides are TGCGCCAGCAGCTGGGGAAATCAGGGGAGTTCTGAAAAACTGTTTTTT. J is TRBJ1-4 and V is TRBV5-1, with a tentative D call TRBD1 (6 bases). The CDR3 totals 16 residues. The V gene's germline CDR1 is SGHRS and CDR2 YFSETQ. The V end was cut by 3 bases, the J end by 7 bases, with 19 bases between.

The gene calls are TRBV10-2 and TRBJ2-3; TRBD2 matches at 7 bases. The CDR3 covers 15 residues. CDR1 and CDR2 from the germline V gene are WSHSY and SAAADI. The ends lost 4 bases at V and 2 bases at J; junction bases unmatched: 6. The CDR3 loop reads CASSVGTTNTDTQYF. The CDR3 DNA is TGCGCCAGCAGTGTCGGGACTACGAACACAGATACGCAGTATTTT.

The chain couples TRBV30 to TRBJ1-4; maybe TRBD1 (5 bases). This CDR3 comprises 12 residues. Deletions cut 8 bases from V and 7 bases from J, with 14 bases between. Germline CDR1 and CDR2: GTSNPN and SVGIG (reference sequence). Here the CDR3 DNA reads TGTGCCCACAGGCAAGGGCGTGAAAAACTGTTTTTT. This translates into CAHRQGREKLFF.

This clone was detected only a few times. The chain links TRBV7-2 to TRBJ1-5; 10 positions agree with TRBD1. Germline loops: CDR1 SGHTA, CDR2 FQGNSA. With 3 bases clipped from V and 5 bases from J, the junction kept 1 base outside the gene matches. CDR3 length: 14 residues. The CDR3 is CASSFGTGDQPQHF. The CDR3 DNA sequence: TGTGCCAGCAGCTTTGGGACAGGGGATCAGCCCCAGCATTTT.

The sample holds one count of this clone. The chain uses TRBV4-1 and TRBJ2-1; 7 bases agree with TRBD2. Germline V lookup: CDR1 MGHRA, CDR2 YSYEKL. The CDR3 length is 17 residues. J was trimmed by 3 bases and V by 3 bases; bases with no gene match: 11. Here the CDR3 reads CASSQEGGDDLYNEQFF. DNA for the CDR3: TGCGCCAGCAGCCAGGAGGGAGGGGACGACCTCTACAATGAGCAGTTCTTC.

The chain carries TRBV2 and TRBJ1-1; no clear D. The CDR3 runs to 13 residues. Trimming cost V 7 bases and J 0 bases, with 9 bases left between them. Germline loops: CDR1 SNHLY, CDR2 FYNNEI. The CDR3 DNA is TGTGCCAGCAAAAGGGAGATGAACACTGAAGCTTTCTTT. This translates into CASKREMNTEAFF.

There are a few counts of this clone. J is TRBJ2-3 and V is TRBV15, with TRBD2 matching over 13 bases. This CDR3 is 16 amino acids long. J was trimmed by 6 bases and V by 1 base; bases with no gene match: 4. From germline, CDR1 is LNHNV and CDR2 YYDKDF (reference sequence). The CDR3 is CATSRGTSGGQDTQYF. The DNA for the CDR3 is TGTGCCACCAGCAGAGGGACTAGCGGGGGCCAGGATACGCAGTATTTT.